The present entry profiles one T cell receptor (beta chain) with its context. Its antigen is not identified. The donors were healthy bone marrow donors. This record comes from a study of cytomegalovirus exposure and HLA in healthy donors. Findings and limits, study-wide: There were a few CMV-associated chains whose specificity for CMV antigens was confirmed in vitro. Among donors in an Asian-associated ancestry cluster, a later analysis reportedly found fewer N-insertions than the roughly 700-donor mean. Links to common viral pathogens appeared, in a later analysis, for several of the most significant clusters.

This CDR3 has 15 residues. V was pared by 1 base and J by 3 bases, with 2 bases of the junction left unmatched. Germline V gives CDR1 SGHRS, CDR2 YFSETQ. Researchers ran the PCR with 60 Vbeta and 13 Jbeta primers. Produced via immunoSEQ multiplex PCR; TCRdb's table is partial and in-frame only. Here the sample spans 70,000 to 100,000 clones, 69% being singletons. The rearrangement uses TRBV5-1 and TRBJ2-2; TRBD1 matches 8 bases. Input material: PBMCs. The origin of this receptor is a man between 45 and 60 years old in good health and CMV-seronegative. The CDR3 nucleotides are TGCGCCAGCAGCTTGACAGGGGGTGACACCGGGGAGCTGTTTTTT. Its translation is CASSLTGGDTGELFF.